This T cell receptor (beta chain) derives from a study of identical twins. This CDR3 contains 14 residues. Losses at the gene ends were 5 bases for V and 7 bases for J; bases not matched to a gene: 8. Germline-derived CDR1 and CDR2 are MNHEY and SVGEGT. MiXCR, applied by TCRdb to the 5' RACE reads, yields one record per CDR3 protein. The sample records 240,000 or so distinct CDR3 sequences, about 13% being singletons. This clonotype was seen many times. This sample was shared with a second study, whose subject was yellow fever vaccine responses in identical twins.

The clonotype originates from a woman under 30 in good health. The genes are TRBV6-2 or TRBV6-3 and TRBJ2-1; 7 positions agree with TRBD2. The sample taken for sequencing was memory (CD45RO+) T cells sorted from blood. As DNA, the CDR3 is TGTGCCAGCAGTCATACCGGGACTACAAATGAGCAGTTCTTC. Its translation: CASSHTGTTNEQFF.